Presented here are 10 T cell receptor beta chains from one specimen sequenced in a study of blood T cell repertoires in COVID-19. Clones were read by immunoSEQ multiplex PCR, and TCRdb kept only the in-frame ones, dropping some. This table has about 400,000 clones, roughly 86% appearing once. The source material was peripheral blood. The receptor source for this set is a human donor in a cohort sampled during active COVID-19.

The chain's CDR3 is CSVAVGGAEAFF. CDR3 bases: TGCAGCGTTGCCGTGGGAGGCGCTGAAGCTTTCTTT. The chain has TRBV29-1 and TRBJ1-1; no firm D call. Germline CDR1 reads SQVTM; CDR2 reads ANQGSEA. This CDR3 contains 12 residues. The ends were cut back, 4 bases at V and 6 bases at J, with 12 bases in the middle.

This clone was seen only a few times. Written as DNA, the CDR3 is TGCGCCAGCAGCTTGGAACCAGGGAACTCCATGATCACTGAAGCTTTCTTT. It translates to CASSLEPGNSMITEAFF. The rearrangement links TRBV5-1 to TRBJ1-1; TRBD1 might be the D (5 bases). CDR3 length: 17 residues. Germline V gene data show CDR1 as SGHRS and CDR2 as YFSETQ. V lost 0 bases, J lost 4 bases, and 19 bases lay in between. Full variable domain (outside the CDR3, taken from reference TRBV5-1 and TRBJ1-1): KAGVTQTPRYLIKTRGQQVTLSCSPISGHRSVSWYQQTPGQGLQFLFEYFSETQRNKGNFPGRFSGRQFSNSRSEMNVSTLELGDSALYLCASSLEPGNSMITEAFFGQGTRLTVV.

DNA for the CDR3: TGTGCCAGCAGCTTCGGGATGGGACAGGGGCTTAATGAAGCTTTCTTT. Amino acids: CASSFGMGQGLNEAFF. The gene calls are TRBV7-9 and TRBJ1-1; 10 nucleotides line up with TRBD1. This CDR3 is built from 16 residues. The V and J ends lost 3 bases and 7 bases, in that order; junction bases with no gene match: 11. Germline V CDR1 and CDR2: SEHNR, FQNEAQ (reference sequence).

The CDR3 reads CASSQTSGGPTYF. In nucleotides, the CDR3 is TGTGCCAGCAGCCAAACTAGCGGGGGGCCGACCTACTTC. This chain connects TRBV3-1 (or the pseudogene TRBV3-2) to TRBJ2-7, with 12 bases aligning to TRBD2. The CDR3 loop spans 13 amino acids. Looked up from germline, CDR1 is LGHDT and CDR2 is YNNKEL (reference sequence). After removal of 2 bases from V and 13 bases from J, the junction contained 6 bases not matched to a gene.

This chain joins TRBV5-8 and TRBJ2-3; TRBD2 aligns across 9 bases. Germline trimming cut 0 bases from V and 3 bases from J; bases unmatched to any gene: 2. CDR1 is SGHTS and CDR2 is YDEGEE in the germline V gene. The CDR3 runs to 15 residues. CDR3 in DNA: TGTGCCAGCAGCTTGGGGACTAGCGTTACAGATACGCAGTATTTT. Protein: CASSLGTSVTDTQYF.

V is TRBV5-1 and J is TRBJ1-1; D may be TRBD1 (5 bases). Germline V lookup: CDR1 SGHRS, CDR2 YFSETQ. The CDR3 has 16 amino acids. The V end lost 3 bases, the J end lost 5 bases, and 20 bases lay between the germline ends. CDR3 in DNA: TGCGCCAGCAGCTCCTCAGTTTCAGGGTCCAAGACTGAAGCTTTCTTT. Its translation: CASSSSVSGSKTEAFF.

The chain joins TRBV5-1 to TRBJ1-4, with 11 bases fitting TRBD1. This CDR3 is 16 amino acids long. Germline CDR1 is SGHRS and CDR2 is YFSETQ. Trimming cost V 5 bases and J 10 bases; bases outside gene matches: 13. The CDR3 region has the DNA TGCGCCAGCAGACCAAGGACAGGGGGCGGAGACGGAAAACTGTTTTTT. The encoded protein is CASRPRTGGGDGKLFF.

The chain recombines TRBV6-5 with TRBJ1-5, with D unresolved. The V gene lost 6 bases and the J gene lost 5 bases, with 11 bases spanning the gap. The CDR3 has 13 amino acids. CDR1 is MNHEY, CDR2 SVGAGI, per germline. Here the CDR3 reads CASRIQHDQPQHF. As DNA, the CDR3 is TGTGCCAGCAGGATTCAACACGATCAGCCCCAGCATTTT.

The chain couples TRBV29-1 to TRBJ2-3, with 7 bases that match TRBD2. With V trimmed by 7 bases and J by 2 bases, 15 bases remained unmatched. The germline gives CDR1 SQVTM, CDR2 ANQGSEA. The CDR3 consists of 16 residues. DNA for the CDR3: TGCAGCGGTGCCGGGCGGGAGTTCGGCAACACAGATACGCAGTATTTT. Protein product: CSGAGREFGNTDTQYF.

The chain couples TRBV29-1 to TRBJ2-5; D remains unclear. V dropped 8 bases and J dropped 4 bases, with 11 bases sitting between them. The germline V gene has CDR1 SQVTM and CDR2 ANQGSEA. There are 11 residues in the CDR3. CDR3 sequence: CSLRLGETQYF. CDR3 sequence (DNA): TGCAGCTTACGACTCGGAGAGACCCAGTACTTC.